The 14 T cell receptor beta chains below come from one sample, sequenced in a study of cytomegalovirus exposure and HLA in healthy donors. Primers for the PCR totalled 60 Vbeta and 13 Jbeta. Sequencing used immunoSEQ multiplex PCR; TCRdb keeps in-frame clones, though not all of them. Of approximately 120,000 clones listed, around 78% are singletons. The sample taken for sequencing was PBMCs. These receptors were obtained from a man aged 18 to 30 in good health and CMV-seropositive.

V gene TRBV7-9 combines with J gene TRBJ1-2; 7 bases fit TRBD1. V trimming: 10 bases; J trimming: 7 bases; junction bases outside the gene matches: 15. Germline CDR1 SEHNR, CDR2 FQNEAQ (reference sequence). The CDR3 has 14 residues. The CDR3 DNA reads as TGTGCCATCCCGACAGGGTCCAATATGCTTGGCTACACCTTC. This sequence encodes CAIPTGSNMLGYTF.

This clone has a single count. The gene calls are TRBV29-1 and TRBJ2-7, with TRBD1 matching 8 bases. The CDR3 is made up of 12 amino acids. Germline loops: CDR1 SQVTM, CDR2 ANQGSEA. The V segment lost 7 bases and the J segment 1 base; nucleotides outside the gene matches: 3. As DNA, the CDR3 is TGCAGCGCTTGGGACAGGTCCTACGAGCAGTACTTC. This translates into CSAWDRSYEQYF.

J is TRBJ2-5 and V is TRBV6-5, with TRBD2 identical over 12 bases. Unmatched junction bases numbered 4, after V lost 0 bases and J lost 5 bases. The V gene's germline CDR1 is MNHEY and CDR2 SVGAGI. The CDR3 is made up of 16 amino acids. Here the CDR3 reads CASSYSTSGGWETQYF. The CDR3 DNA follows: TGTGCCAGCAGTTACTCGACTAGCGGGGGATGGGAGACCCAGTACTTC.

The genes are TRBV5-1 and TRBJ1-2, with 8 nucleotides matching TRBD1. V lost 3 bases to trimming and J lost 6 bases; unmatched junction nucleotides: 7. Germline assignment: CDR1 SGHRS and CDR2 YFSETQ. The CDR3 has 14 residues. CDR3: CASSYPDRDHGYTF. The CDR3 coding sequence is TGCGCCAGCAGCTACCCGGACAGGGATCATGGCTACACCTTC.

The chain has TRBV19 and TRBJ2-5; D unresolved. CDR1 and CDR2 (germline): LNHDA, SQIVND (reference sequence). V dropped 3 bases and J dropped 7 bases, with 6 bases sitting between them. The CDR3 length is 11 residues. CDR3 residues: CASSISGTQYF. The CDR3 nucleotides are TGTGCCAGTAGTATTTCGGGGACCCAGTACTTC.

V gene TRBV6-5 combines with J gene TRBJ1-2; 7 positions agree with TRBD1. CDR3 size: 14 residues. From germline, CDR1 is MNHEY and CDR2 SVGAGI. Losses at the gene ends were 8 bases for V and 8 bases for J; bases not matched to a gene: 14. The CDR3 region is CASGRTGLKSGYTF. CDR3 nucleotides: TGTGCCAGCGGCCGGACAGGACTAAAGAGCGGCTACACCTTC.

The CDR3 region has the DNA TGTGCCAGCAGCAAAGAGGTCTCAGCAGGGTTCAGGAATTCACCCCTCCACTTT. Protein product: CASSKEVSAGFRNSPLHF. This chain links TRBV21-1 with TRBJ1-6; no check of the table's D call, TRBD1, against the DNA was made. TRBV21-1 is given as a pseudogene. CDR3 size: 18 residues.

The chain combines TRBV27 with TRBJ2-5; TRBD2 matches 11 bases. J lost 4 bases, V lost 1 base, and 5 bases had no gene match. The length of the CDR3 is 16 residues. Germline CDR1 and CDR2: MNHEY and SMNVEV (reference sequence). This chain's CDR3 is CASSLWLAGGLETQYF. Here the CDR3 DNA reads TGTGCCAGCAGTTTATGGCTAGCGGGGGGCTTAGAGACCCAGTACTTC.

This clone has just one count. The V call is TRBV4-1, the J call TRBJ1-4; 9 positions match TRBD1. The CDR3 sequence is 15 residues long. J gave up 8 bases and V 4 bases, and 8 bases lay outside the gene matches. The germline V gene has CDR1 MGHRA and CDR2 YSYEKL. The CDR3 protein is CASSPGQGLREKLFF. In nucleotides, the CDR3 is TGCGCCAGCAGCCCGGGACAGGGTCTGCGGGAAAAACTGTTTTTT.

The chain uses TRBV28 and TRBJ2-5, with 8 bases that match TRBD2. This CDR3 region has 15 residues. The junction had 7 bases not matched to a gene; V was cut back by 2 bases and J by 5 bases. The V gene's germline CDR1 is MDHEN and CDR2 SYDVKM. The CDR3 DNA reads as TGTGCCAGCAGTTTAATTAGCGGGGCAGGGGAGACCCAGTACTTC. It codes for CASSLISGAGETQYF.

This chain links TRBV10-1 with TRBJ2-7, with D possibly TRBD1 on 6 matching bases. The V gene lost 5 bases and the J gene lost 7 bases, with 15 bases spanning the gap. Germline V gene lookup returns CDR1 WNHNN and CDR2 SYGVQD (reference sequence). This CDR3 has 13 residues. CDR3 DNA: TGCGCCAGCAGTTCGGGACAAGTGGGTGAGCAGTACTTC. Protein product: CASSSGQVGEQYF.

The chain combines TRBV6-5 with TRBJ2-4; TRBD2 is a possible D gene (7 bases). The V gene lost 3 bases and the J gene lost 8 bases, with 20 bases spanning the gap. The CDR3 totals 16 residues. Germline loops: CDR1 MNHEY, CDR2 SVGAGI. The CDR3 sequence is CASSYSGGGARDIQYF. As DNA, the CDR3 is TGTGCCAGCAGTTATTCGGGGGGCGGGGCCCGAGACATTCAGTACTTC.

Points on this clone: Other nucleotide sequences from this sample produce the same CDR3. The rearrangement links TRBV29-1 to TRBJ2-2; D not resolved. The CDR3 runs 11 residues. The germline CDR1 and CDR2 sequences are SQVTM and ANQGSEA. V lost 5 bases and J 2 bases, leaving 3 bases between the germline ends. The chain's CDR3 is CSVRNTGELFF. The DNA of the CDR3 is TGCAGCGTTCGTAACACCGGGGAGCTGTTTTTT.

The chain has TRBV29-1 and TRBJ2-2, with TRBD2 matching over 13 bases. Trimming removed 4 bases from V and 4 bases from J; junction bases left unmatched: 9. Germline assignment: CDR1 SQVTM and CDR2 ANQGSEA. The CDR3 contains 17 residues. The CDR3 protein is CSVVGTSGVDGTGELFF. DNA of the CDR3: TGCAGCGTTGTGGGGACTAGCGGGGTTGATGGCACCGGGGAGCTGTTTTTT.